This T cell receptor beta chain was retrieved from a study of siplizumab effects on memory and regulatory T cells. Study-wide points: Proliferating Tregs from siplizumab cultures lacked functional confirmation of suppression.

TCRdb's copy holds only in-frame clones and misses some; the assay was immunoSEQ multiplex PCR. The data contain about 120,000 clones, approximately 94% of them singletons. Germline V gives CDR1 SGHRS, CDR2 YFSETQ. The CDR3 runs 15 residues. V dropped 6 bases and J dropped 9; count of bases not matched to a gene: 12. Note on this clone: Its antigen remains unknown.

This receptor was obtained from a human donor in good health. Sequencing input: non-Treg CD4+ T cells sorted from blood. V and J are TRBV5-1 and TRBJ2-1, with 10 positions matching TRBD1. In nucleotides, the CDR3 is TGCGCCAGCAAACTCCCTGACCGGGACAGGGGTGAGCAGTTCTTC. Translation: CASKLPDRDRGEQFF. The variable domain in full, with the rest retrieved from reference TRBV5-1 and TRBJ2-1, is KAGVTQTPRYLIKTRGQQVTLSCSPISGHRSVSWYQQTPGQGLQFLFEYFSETQRNKGNFPGRFSGRQFSNSRSEMNVSTLELGDSALYLCASKLPDRDRGEQFFGPGTRLTVL.